This TCR beta chain was recovered during a study of low-dose radiotherapy and immunotherapy resistance in tumors. Overall study: Ipilimumab 1 mg/kg every six weeks, together with nivolumab 240 mg every two weeks, was given intravenously to patients. A dose of 300 mg of oral aspirin was taken by patients daily for four cycles from cycle 1 day 1.

The trim removed 0 bases at V and 1 base at J, leaving 11 bases unmatched. The germline CDR1 and CDR2 sequences are MDHEN and SYDVKM. The CDR3 loop spans 18 amino acids. The TCRs were subjected to amplification over roughly 20 PCR cycles employing a constant-region primer in conjunction with a V-primer adapter. mRNA, after isolation, was amplified by in vitro transcription. MiXCR, run by TCRdb on the reads, gives a single entry per CDR3 protein. The table lists approximately 52,000 distinct CDR3 sequences, around 33% of them singletons. Time point indicated: after trial treatment. The treatment: LDRT plus nivolumab, ipilimumab, low-dose cyclophosphamide and aspirin (RACIN trial). The donors' treatment consisted of nivolumab, ipilimumab, aspirin, low-dose cyclophosphamide and low-dose radiotherapy. This clonotype was observed at least ten times.

This chain uses TRBV28 with TRBJ2-7; 8 bases align to TRBD1. The receptor was derived from a male donor with rectosigmoid adenocarcinoma. The sequences come from PBMCs, collected after low-dose radiotherapy plus immunotherapy. CDR3 sequence: CASSLWGDPGQASYEQYF. The DNA of the CDR3 is TGTGCCAGCAGTTTATGGGGGGACCCGGGACAGGCTTCCTACGAGCAGTACTTC.